Sequencing of this T cell receptor (beta chain) was carried out in a study of STAT5B mutations in CD4+ large granular lymphocyte leukemia. Per the authors' pipeline: A productive frequency of 2.59 x 10-5 was the lowest detectable. Generated by immunoSEQ multiplex PCR, the TCRdb table keeps only in-frame clones and is missing some. V, J and clone size were drawn from that table, and D and trimming were deduced from the DNA. The sample carries about 40,000 clones, 80% to 90% recorded once. The clonotype was recovered from a human donor in good health. Source material: CD4+ T cells from blood buffy coats.

CDR3 in amino acids: CASGTSTYNEQFF. The CDR3 DNA follows: TGTGCCAGCGGGACTAGCACTTACAATGAGCAGTTCTTC. The chain employs TRBV7-9 and TRBJ2-1, with 9 nucleotides matching TRBD2. The CDR3 covers 13 residues. V shed 8 bases, J shed 4 bases, and the junction held 3 bases outside the gene matches. The germline V gene has CDR1 SEHNR and CDR2 FQNEAQ (reference sequence).